One and the same sample provided the 24 T cell receptor beta chains below, sequenced in a study of cytomegalovirus exposure and HLA in healthy donors. Use of 60 Vbeta and 13 Jbeta primers characterized the PCR. Some clones are missing from TCRdb's copy, which holds only in-frame ones; the method was immunoSEQ multiplex PCR. The sample consists of about 89,000 clones, around 10% of them appearing once. Sequenced material: PBMCs. Receptor source: a man aged 50 to 59 in good health and CMV-seropositive.

V usage is TRBV28 and J usage is TRBJ2-5; the match to TRBD1 covers 8 bases. The ends lost 5 bases at V and 7 bases at J; junction bases unmatched: 12. Germline V gene sequence: CDR1 MDHEN, CDR2 SYDVKM. CDR3 size: 15 residues. The CDR3 loop is CASSNSGQGLGTQYF. CDR3 nucleotides: TGTGCCAGCAGTAACTCTGGACAGGGCTTGGGGACCCAGTACTTC.

The chain employs TRBV19 and TRBJ2-1; D is unclear. Between the trimmed V and J ends, which lost 5 bases and 1 base, there was a span of 9 bases. The CDR3 runs to 14 residues. Per germline, CDR1 LNHDA and CDR2 SQIVND (reference sequence). The DNA of the CDR3 is TGTGCCAGTAGTCCCTCGGTATCCTACAATGAGCAGTTCTTC. It yields the protein CASSPSVSYNEQFF.

V gene TRBV5-4 combines with J gene TRBJ2-7, with D possibly matching TRBD2 (5 bases). CDR3 size: 14 residues. Between the trimmed V and J ends, which lost 4 bases and 3 bases, there was a span of 14 bases. The germline V gene encodes CDR1 SGHNT and CDR2 YYREEE (reference sequence). The CDR3, as DNA: TGTGCCAGCAGCGCCGGACTCCCTGGCTACGAGCAGTACTTC. Protein sequence: CASSAGLPGYEQYF.

This clone has more than one count but fewer than ten. The chain joins TRBV6-1 to TRBJ1-2, with D uncertain. This CDR3 spans 12 amino acids. The ends were cut back, 3 bases at V and 5 bases at J, with 7 bases in the middle. CDR1 is MNHNS and CDR2 is SASEGT in the germline V gene. The DNA for the CDR3 is TGTGCCAGCAGTGAGGTCCGGTATGGCTACACCTTC. This translates into CASSEVRYGYTF.

The chain is built from TRBV30 and TRBJ2-1, with 7 bases that match TRBD2. The junction had 8 bases not matched to a gene; V was cut back by 0 bases and J by 3 bases. CDR3 length: 16 residues. CDR1 and CDR2 from the germline V gene are GTSNPN and SVGIG (reference sequence). As DNA, the CDR3 is TGTGCCTGGAGTGTAGGTTCTAGCGGTTTCTACAATGAGCAGTTCTTC. This translates into CAWSVGSSGFYNEQFF.

The V call is TRBV7-3, the J call TRBJ1-2, with D perhaps TRBD1 (6 bases). With 2 bases removed from V and 8 bases from J, the gap between germline ends came to 12 bases. The germline V gene has CDR1 SGHTA and CDR2 FQGTGA. CDR3 length: 13 amino acids. CDR3 loop: CASSLHGGGGYTF. CDR3 bases: TGTGCCAGCAGCTTACACGGGGGGGGCGGCTACACCTTC. Full variable domain (outside the CDR3, taken from reference TRBV7-3 and TRBJ1-2): GAGVSQTPSNKVTEKGKYVELRCDPISGHTALYWYRQSLGQGPEFLIYFQGTGAADDSGLPNDRFFAVRPEGSVSTLKIQRTERGDSAVYLCASSLHGGGGYTFGSGTRLTVV.

The J gene is TRBJ1-2, the V gene TRBV7-2, with a possible D match to TRBD1 (6 bases). The germline V and J ends were trimmed by 5 bases and 8 bases, with 24 bases remaining between them. Germline loops: CDR1 SGHTA, CDR2 FQGNSA. The CDR3 totals 16 residues. This chain's CDR3 is CASSRDGGSTSMGYTF. As DNA, the CDR3 is TGTGCCAGCAGCCGCGATGGGGGCTCGACCTCTATGGGCTACACCTTC.

This chain joins TRBV4-1 and TRBJ1-2; D is undetermined. The CDR3 is 13 amino acids. Trimming cost V 1 base and J 8 bases, with 11 bases left between them. Germline CDR1 reads MGHRA; CDR2 reads YSYEKL. The CDR3 sequence: CASSQVAGSGYTF. CDR3 nucleotides: TGCGCCAGCAGCCAAGTGGCCGGGAGCGGCTACACCTTC.

In its sample, this clone was seen a few times. V gene TRBV28 combines with J gene TRBJ1-5; possibly TRBD1 for D (5 bases). Germline V lookup: CDR1 MDHEN, CDR2 SYDVKM. V was cut by 3 bases and J by 3 bases, with 21 bases left in between. The CDR3 runs to 18 residues. CDR3 in DNA: TGTGCCAGCAGTTTCCCCGCTAAGGCGGGGACTCTCAATCAGCCCCAGCATTTT. This translates into CASSFPAKAGTLNQPQHF.

The chain links TRBV7-8 to TRBJ2-1; 10 bases match TRBD2. Germline V lookup: CDR1 SGHVS, CDR2 FQNEAQ. Trimming at V came to 7 bases and at J to 6 bases, leaving 9 bases not matched to a gene. CDR3 length: 15 residues. The CDR3 DNA reads TGTGCCAGCACCGTTAGCGGGGGGTATGGCAATGAGCAGTTCTTC. Translated: CASTVSGGYGNEQFF.

J is TRBJ1-4 and V is TRBV28, with D maybe TRBD1 (5 bases). The CDR3 extends over 12 amino acids. Per germline, CDR1 MDHEN and CDR2 SYDVKM. The V gene lost 7 bases and the J gene lost 7 bases, with 10 bases spanning the gap. In DNA, the CDR3 is TGTGCCAGCAATCTACAGGCTGAAAAACTGTTTTTT. Its translation is CASNLQAEKLFF. Full variable domain (outside the CDR3, taken from reference TRBV28 and TRBJ1-4): DVKVTQSSRYLVKRTGEKVFLECVQDMDHENMFWYRQDPGLGLRLIYFSYDVKMKEKGDIPEGYSVSREKKERFSLILESASTNQTSMYLCASNLQAEKLFFGSGTQLSVL.

Points on this clone: Additional DNA sequences in this sample encode the identical CDR3. The chain uses TRBV6-5 and TRBJ1-1, with D maybe TRBD1 (5 bases). The CDR3 loop spans 16 amino acids. Trimming removed 2 bases from V and 1 base from J, with 14 bases in between. Germline V CDR1 and CDR2: MNHEY, SVGAGI. CDR3 coding DNA: TGTGCCAGCAGTTACGCGGGGAGGGGATGGAACACTGAAGCTTTCTTT. It yields the protein CASSYAGRGWNTEAFF.

CDR3 in amino acids: CASATTGTVHEQYF. The CDR3 DNA follows: TGTGCCAGCGCTACTACGGGGACAGTTCACGAGCAGTACTTC. This chain uses TRBV6-1 with TRBJ2-7; TRBD1 matches at 7 bases. V lost 8 bases and J lost 5; bases outside the gene matches: 12. CDR1 MNHNS and CDR2 SASEGT come from the germline V gene. CDR3 size: 14 residues.

The rearrangement links TRBV29-1 to TRBJ2-3, with 8 bases that match TRBD2. This CDR3 region has 15 residues. With V trimmed by 6 bases and J by 1 base, 9 bases remained unmatched. The germline V gene has CDR1 SQVTM and CDR2 ANQGSEA. CDR3 region: CSVGGAAGRTDTQYF. Written as DNA, the CDR3 is TGCAGCGTCGGGGGGGCAGCGGGGCGCACAGATACGCAGTATTTT.

This chain joins TRBV15 and TRBJ1-2; D is undetermined. CDR1 is LNHNV and CDR2 is YYDKDF in the germline V gene (reference sequence). The CDR3 is 14 residues long. V lost 2 bases to trimming and J lost 2 bases, with 9 bases between them. CDR3 protein: CATSRPRGNYGYTF. The CDR3 nucleotides are TGTGCCACCAGCAGACCACGAGGGAACTATGGCTACACCTTC.

This clone was observed a few times. The chain employs TRBV6-5 and TRBJ2-7; 7 positions agree with TRBD2. The CDR3 loop spans 12 amino acids. With V trimmed by 6 bases and J by 6 bases, 5 bases remained unmatched. CDR1 and CDR2 from the germline V gene are MNHEY and SVGAGI. DNA of the CDR3: TGTGCCAGCAGCAGGTCGGGGGGCGAGCAGTACTTC. Its protein product is CASSRSGGEQYF.

This clone was found many times. This chain links TRBV28 with TRBJ2-6; possible D gene TRBD1, 6 bases. The V and J ends lost 7 bases and 2 bases respectively, with 12 bases between them. The CDR3 extends over 15 amino acids. Germline CDR1 and CDR2: MDHEN and SYDVKM. The CDR3 here is CASMPPGAGANVLTF. The CDR3 coding sequence is TGTGCCAGCATGCCCCCAGGGGCTGGGGCCAACGTCCTGACTTTC. The full variable domain, its missing parts supplied by reference TRBV28 and TRBJ2-6, is DVKVTQSSRYLVKRTGEKVFLECVQDMDHENMFWYRQDPGLGLRLIYFSYDVKMKEKGDIPEGYSVSREKKERFSLILESASTNQTSMYLCASMPPGAGANVLTFGAGSRLTVL.

This clone was counted a few times. This chain uses TRBV6-5 with TRBJ1-4; TRBD1 might be the D (5 bases). CDR1 is MNHEY and CDR2 is SVGAGI in the germline V gene. The V end lost 4 bases, the J end lost 4 bases, and 10 bases lay between the germline ends. There are 14 residues in the CDR3. The CDR3 is CASSFDRNNEKLFF. CDR3 DNA sequence: TGTGCCAGCAGTTTTGACAGAAATAATGAAAAACTGTTTTTT.

Notes on this clone: It is unclear where the CDR3 begins or ends on the DNA, so no DNA is shown, and the CDR3 is as TCRdb lists it. The rearrangement links TRBV2 to TRBJ1-5. Germline V gene sequence: CDR1 SNHLY, CDR2 FYNNEI. Ends included, the CDR3 has 14 residues. The CDR3 region is CASNVGGGNQPQNF.

This chain's CDR3 is CASSYSSLALDEQFF. CDR3 coding DNA: TGTGCCAGCAGTTACTCGTCACTAGCGTTAGATGAGCAGTTCTTC. The chain carries TRBV6-5 and TRBJ2-1; 7 bases fit TRBD2. Germline trimming cut 0 bases from V and 8 bases from J; bases unmatched to any gene: 7. This CDR3 has 15 residues. Germline V CDR1 and CDR2: MNHEY, SVGAGI.

This chain connects TRBV6-5 to TRBJ2-1; D is undetermined. In germline, CDR1 is MNHEY, CDR2 SVGAGI. CDR3 size: 13 residues. The V and J ends lost 6 bases and 0 bases respectively, with 6 bases between them. Written as DNA, the CDR3 is TGTGCCAGCAGGAGGAGCTCCTACAATGAGCAGTTCTTC. Translated, it gives CASRRSSYNEQFF.

V is TRBV4-2 and J is TRBJ2-7; 7 bases match TRBD2. Germline V CDR1 and CDR2: LGHNA, YNFKEQ. CDR3 length equals 17 residues. V was clipped by 0 bases and J by 2 bases; unmatched bases: 10. The chain's CDR3 is CASSQDQPSGEAYEQYF. CDR3 nucleotide sequence: TGTGCCAGCAGCCAAGATCAGCCGAGCGGGGAAGCCTACGAGCAGTACTTC.

The chain joins TRBV28 to TRBJ1-2, with D perhaps matching TRBD1 (5 bases). CDR1 is MDHEN and CDR2 is SYDVKM in the germline V gene. The V end lost 3 bases, the J end lost 4 bases, and 12 bases lay between the germline ends. This CDR3 has 14 amino acids. CDR3 DNA sequence: TGTGCCAGCAGTTTGTTCGACAGCCTCTATGGCTACACCTTC. This codes for CASSLFDSLYGYTF.

The V call is TRBV2, the J call TRBJ1-4; D gene ambiguous. The CDR3 runs 12 residues. Germline values: CDR1 SNHLY, CDR2 FYNNEI. V gave up 6 bases and J gave up 3 bases, with 5 bases separating them. Here the CDR3 reads CASRGPNEKLFF. The DNA for the CDR3 is TGTGCCAGCAGGGGCCCTAATGAAAAACTGTTTTTT.